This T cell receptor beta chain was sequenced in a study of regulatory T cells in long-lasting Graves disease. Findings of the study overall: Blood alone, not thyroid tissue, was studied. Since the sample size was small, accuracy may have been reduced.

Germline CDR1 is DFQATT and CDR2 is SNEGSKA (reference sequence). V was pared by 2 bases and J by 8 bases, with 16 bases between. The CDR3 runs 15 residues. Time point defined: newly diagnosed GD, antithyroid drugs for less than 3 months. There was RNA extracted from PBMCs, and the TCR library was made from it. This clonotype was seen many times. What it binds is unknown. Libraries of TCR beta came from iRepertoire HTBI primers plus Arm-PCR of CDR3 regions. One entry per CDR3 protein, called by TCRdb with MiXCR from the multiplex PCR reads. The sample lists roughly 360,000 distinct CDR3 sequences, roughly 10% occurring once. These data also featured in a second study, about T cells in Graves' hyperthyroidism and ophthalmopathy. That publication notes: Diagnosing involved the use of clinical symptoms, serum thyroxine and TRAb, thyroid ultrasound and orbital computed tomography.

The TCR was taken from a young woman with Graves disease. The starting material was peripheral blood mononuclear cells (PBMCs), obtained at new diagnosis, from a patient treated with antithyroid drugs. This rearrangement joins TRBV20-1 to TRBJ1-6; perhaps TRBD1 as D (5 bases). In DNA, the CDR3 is TGCAGTGCTAGATGGGGGAGAAGACGTTATTCACCCCTCCACTTT. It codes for CSARWGRRRYSPLHF.